The sequence of this T cell receptor (beta chain) was determined in a study of T cell repertoires in cytomegalovirus infection. Via MiXCR, TCRdb re-called the reads, giving one row per CDR3 protein. This sample has roughly 630,000 distinct CDR3 sequences, with roughly a quarter found just once. Germline V gene sequence: CDR1 MDHEN, CDR2 SYDVKM. CDR3 length: 14 amino acids. Trimming stripped 3 bases from V and 2 bases from J, with 9 bases between. This rearrangement joins TRBV28 to TRBJ2-3; D tentatively fits TRBD1 or TRBD2 (5 bases each). The TCR originated in a human donor in good health (CMV status not recorded). Some clones in this sample may be carry-over from other donors' samples. The sequencing sample was made of CD8+ T cells from PBMCs. Here the CDR3 DNA reads TGTGCCAGCAGTTTGGGGGACGACACAGATACGCAGTATTTT. Its protein is CASSLGDDTDTQYF.